Listed below are T cell receptor beta chains from one sample, sequenced in a study of blood T cells in healthy people across ages. TCRdb re-derived calls from the 5' RACE reads in MiXCR, one entry per CDR3 protein. The table records over 500,000 distinct CDR3 sequences, approximately 26% of them present only once. A further study also used this sample, focusing on T cells of mothers and their children.

Sequences were obtained from blood. These TCRs come from a boy between 2 and 10 years old in good health. Each CDR3 is given with its conserved first and last residue. The D gene is left open where the match is weak. The size entry is marked missing in some rows and otherwise reads once, few, many or a size class.

>.|TRBJ1-4|TRBV20-1|.
CSASSEGGEWNEKLFF
TGCAGTGCTAGTAGCGAGGGGGGAGAGTGGAATGAAAAACTGTTTTTT
>.|TRBJ1-1|TRBV14|few
CASSPQVGSEAFF
TGTGCCAGCAGCCCCCAAGTCGGAAGTGAAGCTTTCTTT
>TRBD2|TRBJ2-1|TRBV20-1|.
CSASRASGRSNEQFF
TGCAGTGCTAGCCGAGCTAGCGGGAGAAGCAATGAGCAGTTCTTC
>TRBD2|TRBJ2-1|TRBV2|.
CASSELRGSTYNEQFF
TGTGCCAGCAGTGAACTTCGCGGGAGTACCTACAATGAGCAGTTCTTC
>.|TRBJ2-3|TRBV7-2|.
CASSLVYSDTQYF
TGTGCCAGCAGCTTAGTATATTCAGATACGCAGTATTTT
>.|TRBJ1-1|TRBV20-1|.
CSARALNTEAFF
TGCAGTGCCAGGGCATTGAACACTGAAGCTTTCTTT
>.|TRBJ1-6|TRBV7-9|.
CASSLASIGAGGSLHF
TGTGCCAGCAGCTTAGCTTCCATCGGGGCCGGCGGGTCCCTCCACTTT
>TRBD2|TRBJ2-5|TRBV2|.
CACSEGGLAGETQYF
TGTGCCTGCAGTGAAGGGGGACTAGCGGGGGAGACCCAGTACTTC
>.|TRBJ2-5|TRBV20-1|few
CSASPSFVGPPEDF
TGCAGTGCTAGCCCCTCCTTTGTGGGGCCCCCTGAAGACTTC
>.|TRBJ1-2|TRBV27|few
CASSLSPGEGYTF
TGTGCCAGCAGTTTATCGCCGGGGGAGGGCTACACCTTC
>.|TRBJ2-7|TRBV12-3/TRBV12-4|few
CASGIGGGAYEQYF
TGTGCCAGCGGGATTGGCGGAGGAGCCTACGAGCAGTACTTC
>TRBD1|TRBJ1-6|TRBV6-1|.
CASSGVGDRGSPLHF
TGTGCCAGCAGCGGCGTAGGGGACAGGGGCTCACCCCTCCACTTT
>TRBD2|TRBJ2-3|TRBV11-2|few
CASRRTSGYTDTQYF
TGTGCCAGCAGACGGACTAGCGGATACACAGATACGCAGTATTTT
>TRBD1|TRBJ2-7|TRBV5-4|.
CASSLDRGMGLYEQYF
TGTGCCAGCAGCTTGGACAGGGGGATGGGACTTTACGAGCAGTACTTC
>.|TRBJ2-1|TRBV6-2/TRBV6-3|.
CASSYSARNLDEQFF
TGTGCCAGCAGTTACTCGGCTAGGAATTTGGATGAGCAGTTCTTC
>TRBD1|TRBJ2-1|TRBV29-1|.
CSGTGNYNEQFF
TGCAGCGGGACAGGGAACTACAATGAGCAGTTCTTC
>.|TRBJ2-7|TRBV6-5|.
CASSYSSGVGSYEQYF
TGTGCCAGCAGTTACTCCTCGGGGGTGGGCTCCTACGAGCAGTACTTC
>.|TRBJ2-1|TRBV28|.
CASSPPLALNEQFF
TGTGCCAGCAGTCCCCCCCTGGCGCTCAATGAGCAGTTCTTC
>.|TRBJ1-3|TRBV10-2|.
CASSERTGEGNTIYF
TGCGCCAGCAGTGAGCGGACGGGGGAAGGAAACACCATATATTTT
>.|TRBJ1-5|TRBV10-3|few
CAIWDTRVGQPQHF
TGTGCCATTTGGGACACGCGTGTCGGTCAGCCCCAGCATTTT
>.|TRBJ1-4|TRBV5-1|few
CASSFDGPNEKLFF
TGCGCCAGCAGCTTCGACGGGCCGAATGAAAAACTGTTTTTT
>.|TRBJ1-2|TRBV9|.
CASSVGEARGDYGYTF
TGTGCCAGCAGCGTAGGGGAGGCCCGAGGGGACTATGGCTACACCTTT
>.|TRBJ1-2|TRBV25-1|.
CASSGFRGQASNYGYTF
TGTGCCAGCAGTGGATTCCGGGGACAAGCTTCTAACTATGGCTACACCTTC
>TRBD2|TRBJ2-1|TRBV13|.
CASSLRGTSPDEQFF
TGTGCCAGCAGCTTACGGGGGACTAGTCCGGATGAGCAGTTCTTC
>.|TRBJ2-6|TRBV29-1|.
CSVEQQDSGANVLTF
TGCAGCGTTGAACAACAGGACTCTGGGGCCAACGTCCTGACTTTC
>.|TRBJ2-2|TRBV5-1|few
CASSLGLGVTGNTGELFF
TGCGCCAGCAGCTTGGGGCTTGGGGTTACCGGGAACACCGGGGAGCTGTTTTTT
>TRBD1|TRBJ2-6|TRBV12-3/TRBV12-4|.
CASRLTGGSGANVLTF
TGTGCCAGCAGGTTGACAGGGGGCTCCGGGGCCAACGTCCTGACTTTC
>TRBD1|TRBJ1-4|TRBV6-6|.
CASSPTGKEKLFF
TGTGCCAGCAGTCCGACAGGGAAGGAAAAACTGTTTTTT
>TRBD1|TRBJ2-2|TRBV24-1|.
CATSDGDRAGELFF
TGTGCCACCAGTGATGGGGACAGGGCCGGGGAGCTGTTTTTT
>.|TRBJ2-5|TRBV20-1|.
CSARDPGANQETQYF
TGCAGTGCTAGAGATCCTGGGGCGAACCAAGAGACCCAGTACTTC
>.|TRBJ1-6|TRBV15|.
CATSRDRGQSPLHF
TGTGCCACCAGCAGAGATAGAGGACAGTCACCCCTCCACTTT
>.|TRBJ1-5|TRBV28|.
CASSPVYQPQHF
TGTGCCAGCAGTCCCGTTTATCAGCCCCAGCATTTT
>TRBD2|TRBJ2-1|TRBV6-1|.
CASSPWFTSGSYNEQFF
TGTGCCAGCAGCCCCTGGTTTACTAGCGGTTCCTACAATGAGCAGTTCTTC
>.|TRBJ2-5|TRBV9|.
CASSVADSLKETQYF
TGTGCCAGCAGCGTAGCCGACTCACTTAAAGAGACCCAGTACTTC
>.|TRBJ2-7|TRBV20-1|few
CSAHNYRQVGSYEQYF
TGCAGTGCGCACAATTATAGACAGGTGGGAAGCTACGAGCAGTACTTC
>TRBD1|TRBJ1-1|TRBV20-1|.
CSARDLNKGQGYTEAFF
TGCAGTGCTAGAGATCTTAACAAGGGACAGGGGTACACTGAAGCTTTCTTT
>.|TRBJ2-5|TRBV14|few
CASSQVTEPQETQYF
TGTGCCAGCAGCCAAGTGACAGAGCCGCAAGAGACCCAGTACTTC
>TRBD1|TRBJ1-6|TRBV13|few
CASSLDGRGDSPLHF
TGTGCCAGCAGCTTAGACGGCAGGGGGGATTCACCCCTCCACTTT
>.|TRBJ2-7|TRBV12-3/TRBV12-4|.
CASSSRGGRFDEQYF
TGTGCCAGCAGTTCCCGTGGAGGGAGGTTCGACGAGCAGTACTTC
>.|TRBJ2-5|TRBV7-3|few
CASSLSGSSKETQYF
TGTGCCAGCAGCTTAAGTGGGTCCTCGAAAGAGACCCAGTACTTC
>.|TRBJ2-3|TRBV7-9|.
CASSPPTGWTDTQYF
TGTGCCAGCAGCCCCCCTACGGGGTGGACAGATACGCAGTATTTT
>.|TRBJ2-7|TRBV7-9|few
CASTSEGAGHPYEQYF
TGTGCCAGCACCTCCGAGGGTGCGGGGCACCCCTACGAGCAGTACTTC
>.|TRBJ2-3|TRBV3-1|.
CASSQSSSTDTQYF
TGTGCCAGCAGCCAATCTAGCTCCACAGATACGCAGTATTTT
>TRBD2|TRBJ2-7|TRBV27|few
CASSTRGLAATYEQYF
TGTGCCAGCAGTACCCGTGGACTAGCGGCTACCTACGAGCAGTACTTC
>.|TRBJ1-6|TRBV20-1|.
CSAASRNYNSPLHF
TGCAGTGCTGCTAGCAGAAACTATAATTCACCCCTCCACTTT
>.|TRBJ2-1|TRBV5-5|few
CASSLGVARSYNEQFF
TGTGCCAGCAGCTTGGGGGTAGCCCGCTCCTACAATGAGCAGTTCTTC
>TRBD1|TRBJ2-5|TRBV18|.
CASSPRGRTGFQTQYF
TGTGCCAGCTCACCAAGAGGCCGGACAGGGTTTCAGACCCAGTACTTC
>.|TRBJ2-3|TRBV12-3/TRBV12-4|few
CASRQGPDTQYF
TGTGCCAGCAGGCAGGGCCCAGATACGCAGTATTTT
>.|TRBJ1-4|TRBV11-1|.
CASSRSTGDNEKLFF
TGTGCCAGCAGCCGTTCGACTGGGGACAATGAAAAACTGTTTTTT
>.|TRBJ2-1|TRBV9|few
CASSVARESSYNEQFF
TGTGCCAGCAGCGTAGCTAGAGAAAGCTCCTACAATGAGCAGTTCTTC
>TRBD1|TRBJ1-1|TRBV20-1|.
CSARDLTRGLTEAFF
TGCAGTGCTAGAGATTTAACCAGGGGGCTTACTGAAGCTTTCTTT
>.|TRBJ1-2|TRBV30|few
CAWGGDPYGYTF
TGTGCCTGGGGAGGAGACCCCTATGGCTACACCTTC
>.|TRBJ2-4|TRBV7-9|few
CASSPRRAGKSLLAKNIQYF
TGTGCCAGCAGCCCCCGGAGGGCAGGGAAATCTCTGTTAGCCAAAAACATTCAGTACTTC